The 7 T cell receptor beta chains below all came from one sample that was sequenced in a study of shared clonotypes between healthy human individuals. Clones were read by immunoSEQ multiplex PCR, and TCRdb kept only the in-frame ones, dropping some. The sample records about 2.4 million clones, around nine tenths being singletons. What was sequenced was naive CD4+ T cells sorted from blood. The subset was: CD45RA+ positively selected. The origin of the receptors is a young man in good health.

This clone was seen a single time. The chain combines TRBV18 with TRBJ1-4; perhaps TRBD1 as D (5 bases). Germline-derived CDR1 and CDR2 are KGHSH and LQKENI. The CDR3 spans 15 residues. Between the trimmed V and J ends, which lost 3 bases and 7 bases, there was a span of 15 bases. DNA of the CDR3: TGTGCCAGCTCACCGGCGACGGCGGGGGGTGAAAAACTGTTTTTT. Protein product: CASSPATAGGEKLFF.

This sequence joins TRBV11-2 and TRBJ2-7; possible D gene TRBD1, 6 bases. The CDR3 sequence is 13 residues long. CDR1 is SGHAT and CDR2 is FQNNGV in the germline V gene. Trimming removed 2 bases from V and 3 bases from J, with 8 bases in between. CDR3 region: CASSLKGVYEQYF. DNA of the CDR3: TGTGCCAGCAGCTTAAAGGGGGTCTACGAGCAGTACTTC.

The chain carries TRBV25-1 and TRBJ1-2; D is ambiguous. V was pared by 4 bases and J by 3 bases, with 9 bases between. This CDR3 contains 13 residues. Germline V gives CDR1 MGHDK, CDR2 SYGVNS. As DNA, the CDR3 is TGTGCCAGCAGTGTCACAGAGTACTATGGCTACACCTTC. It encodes CASSVTEYYGYTF.

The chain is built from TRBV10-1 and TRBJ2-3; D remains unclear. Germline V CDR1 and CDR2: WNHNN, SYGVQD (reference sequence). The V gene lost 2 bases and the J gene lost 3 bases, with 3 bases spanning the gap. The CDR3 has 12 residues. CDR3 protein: CASSETTDTQYF. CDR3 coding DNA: TGCGCCAGCAGTGAGACTACAGATACGCAGTATTTT.

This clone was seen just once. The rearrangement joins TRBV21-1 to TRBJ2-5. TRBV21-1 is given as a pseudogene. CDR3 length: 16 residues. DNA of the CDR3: TGTGCCAGCAGCATGGCGGGACAACCTTCAGAAGAGACCCAGTACTTC. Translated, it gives CASSMAGQPSEETQYF.

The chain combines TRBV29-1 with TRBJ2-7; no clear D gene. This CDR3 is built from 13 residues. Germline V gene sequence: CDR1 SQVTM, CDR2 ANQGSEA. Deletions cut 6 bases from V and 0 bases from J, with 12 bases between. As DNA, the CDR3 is TGCAGCGTAGCCGGGCTGCACTCCTACGAGCAGTACTTC. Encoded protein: CSVAGLHSYEQYF.

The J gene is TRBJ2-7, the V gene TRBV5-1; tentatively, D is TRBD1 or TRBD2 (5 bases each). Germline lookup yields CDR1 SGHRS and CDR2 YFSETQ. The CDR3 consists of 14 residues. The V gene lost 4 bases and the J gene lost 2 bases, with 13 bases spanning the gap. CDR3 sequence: CASSIATDTYEQYF. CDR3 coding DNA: TGCGCCAGCAGCATAGCGACAGACACCTACGAGCAGTACTTC. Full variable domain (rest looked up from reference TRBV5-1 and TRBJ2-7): KAGVTQTPRYLIKTRGQQVTLSCSPISGHRSVSWYQQTPGQGLQFLFEYFSETQRNKGNFPGRFSGRQFSNSRSEMNVSTLELGDSALYLCASSIATDTYEQYFGPGTRLTVT.